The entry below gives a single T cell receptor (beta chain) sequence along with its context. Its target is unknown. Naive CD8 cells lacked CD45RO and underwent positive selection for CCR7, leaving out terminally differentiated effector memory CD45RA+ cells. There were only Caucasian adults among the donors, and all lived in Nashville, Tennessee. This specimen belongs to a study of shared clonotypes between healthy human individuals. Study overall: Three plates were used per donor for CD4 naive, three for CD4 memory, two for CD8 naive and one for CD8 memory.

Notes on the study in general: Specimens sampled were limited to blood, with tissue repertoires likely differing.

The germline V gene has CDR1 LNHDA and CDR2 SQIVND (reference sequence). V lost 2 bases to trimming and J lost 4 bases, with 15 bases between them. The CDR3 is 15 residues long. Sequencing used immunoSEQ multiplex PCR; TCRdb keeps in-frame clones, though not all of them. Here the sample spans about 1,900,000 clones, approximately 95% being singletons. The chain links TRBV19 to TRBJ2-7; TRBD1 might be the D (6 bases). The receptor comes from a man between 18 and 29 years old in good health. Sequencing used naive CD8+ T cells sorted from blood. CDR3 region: CASSIIVGARYEQYF. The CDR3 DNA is TGTGCCAGTAGTATAATCGTGGGGGCGCGTTACGAGCAGTACTTC.